This T cell receptor (beta chain) comes out of a study of shared clonotypes between healthy human individuals (dated by TCRdb to the early 2020s). Background on the whole study: The cohort comprised a couple of women and a few men aged 18 to 49 years. For each donor, CD4 naive and CD4 memory were each run on three plates, CD8 naive on two plates, and CD8 memory on one plate. The study deeply sequenced blood TCR repertoires of about 5 healthy adults to estimate repertoire size and the extent of clonotype sharing between individuals. Libraries were prepared and TCR repertoires were sequenced by different laboratories using diverse techniques, in order to increase sequencing depth and limit assay-specific biases. Each donor's leukapheresis produced roughly between roughly 0.85 and 10 billion PBMCs.

TCR CDR3 regions were amplified from genomic DNA by multiplex PCR using the deep immunoSEQ assay. Extracted genomic DNA from each cell subset was spread evenly across all wells of several immunoSEQ 96-well plates, with each plate serving as a replicate. Each replicate PCR for sorted subsets received around 0.2 ug genomic DNA, equal to about 30,000 T cell genomes. The purified libraries were quantified using a Qubit 3.0 fluorometer, sized with a Bioanalyzer 2100, and then quantified again using the KAPA Library Quantification kit. Every immunoSEQ 96-well plate was sequenced on a dedicated single-read 150-cycle Illumina NextSeq 550 flow cell. In the source study's methods: The immunoSEQ output contained only junctional sequences without quality scores, so filtering could not match that applied to full-length reads. Sequences were annotated with PyIR, a Python wrapper for IgBLAST v1.9, and V/J genes and CDR3 were assigned using IMGT germline references. Reads with weak V/J assignments (E-value above 1e-6), missing CDR3, stop codons, out-of-frame junctions, or ambiguous translated residues were removed. V3J clonotypes were defined as sequences sharing the same inferred V gene, J gene, and CDR3 amino acid sequence. Percentage overlap between repertoires was computed as shared unique clonotypes divided by the size of the smaller repertoire. Three approaches were used to assess repertoire richness: RTK rarefaction, the Chao1 estimator, and Recon v2.1 estimates of unobserved clonotypes. For all TCRbeta clonotypes obtained by the gDNA method from a few donors, generation probabilities were computed with OLGA. TCRdb provides this immuneACCESS table in a form limited to in-frame rearrangements. Some clones are lacking; in checked studies, under half of them reflect an unresolved V gene, and why the rest are absent is not known. The V and J calls and clone size come from that table; D and trimming were worked out from the DNA. Within this sample are fewer than 2.5 million clones, with approximately 94% of them counted one time only. The leading ten clones occupy about 0.34% of the sample.

What the authors observed across the whole study: Rarefaction of sorted-subset datasets indicated incomplete sequencing despite the large sequencing depth. Naive subsets generally had larger estimated clonotype richness than memory subsets. About 4.5% of naive CD4, 3.5% of naive CD8, 2.3% of memory CD4, and 0.4% of memory CD8 clonotypes were shared across a few donors. Because the study included only a small number of donors, the genetic and exposure-history diversity represented was limited. Clonotypes shared by all four sorted-subset donors showed higher generation probabilities than non-shared clonotypes. Pairwise subsampling led to the expectation that sequencing depth would affect the degree of clonotype sharing among donors. Only blood was sampled, and tissue TCR repertoires likely differ from those in blood.

Turning to this clone: No antigen is known for it. The input lacks base qualities; no much larger clone sits a single base away.

The CDR3 contains 13 residues, cysteine and phenylalanine counted. This entry keeps only the CDR3 DNA: 39 bases, framed from base 1. The V and J ends are trimmed by 11 bases and 7 bases, leaving 18 bases between them. The germline V gene encodes CDR1 SEHNR and CDR2 FQNEAQ (reference sequence). The donors were healthy, HIV-negative adults with no recently reported acute infections or vaccinations. All donors were Caucasian adults living in Nashville, Tennessee, USA. Magnetic negative selection was used to enrich CD4+ T cells, after which naive cells were positively selected on CD45RA and the negative fraction became the memory subset. After blood collection by leukapheresis, PBMCs were isolated using Ficoll-Histopaque density gradient centrifugation and then cryopreserved in the vapor phase of liquid nitrogen. Purity and quantity of every magnetically sorted T cell population were checked by analytical flow cytometry. Each sorted fraction had its genomic DNA isolated and then quantified by UV absorbance on a Nanodrop 2000c.

Source material: naive CD4+ T cells from PBMCs. The label giving this sample's cell subset or site can be read as: CD45RA+ positively selected. This sequence was found in a man aged 18 to 35 in good health. Some clones in this sample may be carry-over from other donors' samples. Recombination connected TRBV7-9 to TRBJ2-1; possibly the D gene is TRBD1, per 6 matching bases. The CDR3 in this case is CALNGGRGNEQFF. The nucleotide sequence reads as follows: TGTGCCCTCAATGGGGGCCGAGGGAATGAGCAGTTCTTC.